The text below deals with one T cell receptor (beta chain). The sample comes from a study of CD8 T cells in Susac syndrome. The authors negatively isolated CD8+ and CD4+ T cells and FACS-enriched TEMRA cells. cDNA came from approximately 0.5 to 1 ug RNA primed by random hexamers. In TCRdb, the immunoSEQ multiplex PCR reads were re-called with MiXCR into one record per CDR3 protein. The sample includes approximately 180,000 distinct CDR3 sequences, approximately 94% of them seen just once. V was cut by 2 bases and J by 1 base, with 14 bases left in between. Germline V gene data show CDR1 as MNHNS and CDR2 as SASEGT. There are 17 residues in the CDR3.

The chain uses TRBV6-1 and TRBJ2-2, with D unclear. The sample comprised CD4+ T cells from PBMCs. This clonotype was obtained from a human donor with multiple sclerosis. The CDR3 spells CASSERNTWENTGELFF. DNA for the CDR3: TGTGCCAGCAGTGAACGGAACACTTGGGAGAACACCGGGGAGCTGTTTTTT.